Listed below are T cell receptor beta chains from one sample, sequenced in a study of T cells in Graves' hyperthyroidism and ophthalmopathy. TCRdb re-derived calls from the multiplex PCR reads in MiXCR, one entry per CDR3 protein. The sample has 600,000 to 700,000 distinct CDR3 sequences, under 15% seen once; the top ten hold approximately 4.2%. Sequencing was done on a sample of blood. The origin of the receptors is a woman aged 40 to 50 with Graves' ophthalmopathy. The CDR3 runs from the conserved cysteine through the conserved F or W. Fields, in order: CDR3 length, D gene, J gene, clone size, V gene, CDR3 protein, CDR3 DNA. D genes are given only for firm matches. A row's size may be missing; if present it is once, few, many or a size class.

18 | TRBD1 | TRBJ1-1 | few | TRBV6-2/TRBV6-3 | CASSYSSGVRGQLTEAFF | TGTGCCAGCAGTTACTCGTCTGGGGTTAGGGGGCAATTGACTGAAGCTTTCTTT
14 | TRBD1 | TRBJ2-5 | many | TRBV29-1 | CSVGGTEEQETQYF | TGCAGCGTTGGAGGGACAGAGGAACAAGAGACCCAGTACTTC
15 | . | TRBJ1-2 | . | TRBV7-2 | CASSLVMTGLYGYTF | TGTGCCAGCAGCTTAGTCATGACAGGTCTCTATGGCTACACCTTC
17 | TRBD2 | TRBJ2-7 | many | TRBV5-1 | CASSSAGLAEGPYEQYF | TGCGCCAGCAGTTCAGCCGGGCTAGCGGAGGGGCCCTACGAGCAGTACTTC
15 | . | TRBJ2-2 | many | TRBV12-3/TRBV12-4 | CASSLHRRWTGELFF | TGTGCCAGCAGTTTACACAGGAGGTGGACCGGGGAGCTGTTTTTT
17 | TRBD1 | TRBJ2-4 | . | TRBV11-2 | CASSYVPQGGAKNIQYF | TGTGCCAGCAGCTACGTTCCACAGGGGGGTGCCAAAAACATTCAGTACTTC
13 | . | TRBJ2-7 | many | TRBV20-1 | CSAGAEARSEQYF | TGCAGTGCTGGAGCGGAGGCTCGATCCGAGCAGTACTTC
14 | TRBD1 | TRBJ2-2 | . | TRBV3-1 | CASSSRDSTGELFF | TGTGCCAGCAGCAGCCGGGACAGCACCGGGGAGCTGTTTTTT
15 | . | TRBJ2-3 | many | TRBV19 | CASSGTVTSTDTQYF | TGTGCCAGTAGTGGGACTGTAACCAGCACAGATACGCAGTATTTT
14 | . | TRBJ2-7 | many | TRBV20-1 | CSASRDFTSYEQYF | TGCAGTGCTAGCCGGGACTTTACCTCCTACGAGCAGTACTTC
15 | TRBD1 | TRBJ2-2 | few | TRBV12-3/TRBV12-4 | CASSWGQGAAGELFF | TGTGCCAGCAGTTGGGGACAGGGGGCTGCCGGGGAGCTGTTTTTT
14 | . | TRBJ2-6 | . | TRBV19 | CASRTYSGANVLTF | TGTGCCAGTAGGACATACTCTGGGGCCAACGTCCTGACTTTC
14 | . | TRBJ1-2 | many | TRBV7-2 | CASSSRVGGDGYTF | TGTGCCAGCAGCTCAAGGGTGGGTGGGGATGGCTACACCTTC
14 | . | TRBJ1-1 | few | TRBV29-1 | CSVDGQIGTTEAFF | TGCAGCGTGGACGGACAGATAGGAACAACTGAAGCTTTCTTT
15 | TRBD2 | TRBJ2-7 | many | TRBV12-3/TRBV12-4 | CASRARAGGPYEQYF | TGTGCCAGCAGGGCCCGGGCGGGGGGCCCCTACGAGCAGTACTTC
17 | . | TRBJ2-7 | many | TRBV6-2/TRBV6-3 | CASSYPPGTWSSYEQYF | TGTGCCAGCAGTTACCCACCTGGGACCTGGTCCTCCTACGAGCAGTACTTC
17 | TRBD2 | TRBJ2-5 | many | TRBV12-3/TRBV12-4 | CASSLGTSGSRGETQYF | TGTGCCAGCAGTTTGGGGACTAGCGGGTCCCGGGGAGAGACCCAGTACTTC
14 | . | TRBJ2-5 | many | TRBV20-1 | CSANLILYQETQYF | TGCAGTGCTAACCTGATCTTGTACCAAGAGACCCAGTACTTC
14 | TRBD1 | TRBJ1-2 | many | TRBV7-8 | CASSPDRGREGYTF | TGTGCCAGCAGCCCAGACAGGGGGCGTGAAGGCTACACCTTC
16 | TRBD2 | TRBJ2-7 | many | TRBV27 | CASRFQTSGSTYEQYF | TGTGCCAGCCGCTTCCAAACTAGCGGGAGTACCTACGAGCAGTACTTC
17 | . | TRBJ2-2 | few | TRBV5-1 | CASSLGGVSLDTGELFF | TGCGCCAGCAGCTTGGGCGGAGTTTCCCTTGACACCGGGGAGCTGTTTTTT
17 | TRBD1 | TRBJ2-5 | many | TRBV6-2/TRBV6-3 | CASRPDPGTGGRETQYF | TGTGCCAGCAGACCAGACCCCGGGACAGGGGGAAGGGAGACCCAGTACTTC
19 | TRBD2 | TRBJ2-7 | many | TRBV6-2/TRBV6-3 | CASSPTPGLAGEFPYEQYF | TGTGCCAGCAGTCCAACCCCGGGACTAGCGGGAGAATTCCCCTACGAGCAGTACTTC
16 | TRBD2 | TRBJ2-7 | many | TRBV6-2/TRBV6-3 | CASSYSTSGNSYEQYF | TGTGCCAGCAGTTATTCAACTAGCGGGAACTCCTACGAGCAGTACTTC
15 | TRBD2 | TRBJ2-5 | many | TRBV9 | CASSVQAGGVETQYF | TGTGCCAGCAGCGTACAGGCGGGAGGGGTAGAGACCCAGTACTTC
14 | TRBD1 | TRBJ1-1 | many | TRBV19 | CASTEGDRHTEAFF | TGTGCCAGTACCGAGGGGGACAGACACACTGAAGCTTTCTTT
16 | . | TRBJ1-2 | . | TRBV7-3 | CASSPSRGQSAEGYTF | TGTGCCAGCAGCCCCTCACGCGGACAGTCGGCGGAGGGCTACACCTTC
13 | TRBD1 | TRBJ2-5 | many | TRBV20-1 | CSGLQGAEETQYF | TGCAGTGGCCTACAGGGGGCAGAAGAGACCCAGTACTTC
18 | TRBD1 | TRBJ1-5 | many | TRBV6-2/TRBV6-3 | CASSYSGQGWDSNQPQHF | TGTGCCAGCAGTTACTCAGGACAGGGATGGGATAGCAATCAGCCCCAGCATTTT
13 | . | TRBJ2-2 | many | TRBV6-1 | CASSEAGIGELFF | TGTGCCAGCAGTGAAGCAGGGATCGGGGAGCTGTTTTTT
12 | . | TRBJ2-5 | many | TRBV20-1 | CSGLEKQETQYF | TGCAGCGGTTTGGAGAAACAAGAGACCCAGTACTTC
14 | . | TRBJ2-5 | . | TRBV12-3/TRBV12-4 | CASRLGGEDETQYF | TGTGCCAGCAGACTTGGAGGGGAGGATGAGACCCAGTACTTC
19 | . | TRBJ1-6 | . | TRBV28 | CVSSLGVREIGSYNSPLHF | TGTGTCAGCAGTTTAGGTGTTCGGGAGATTGGTTCCTATAATTCACCCCTCCACTTT